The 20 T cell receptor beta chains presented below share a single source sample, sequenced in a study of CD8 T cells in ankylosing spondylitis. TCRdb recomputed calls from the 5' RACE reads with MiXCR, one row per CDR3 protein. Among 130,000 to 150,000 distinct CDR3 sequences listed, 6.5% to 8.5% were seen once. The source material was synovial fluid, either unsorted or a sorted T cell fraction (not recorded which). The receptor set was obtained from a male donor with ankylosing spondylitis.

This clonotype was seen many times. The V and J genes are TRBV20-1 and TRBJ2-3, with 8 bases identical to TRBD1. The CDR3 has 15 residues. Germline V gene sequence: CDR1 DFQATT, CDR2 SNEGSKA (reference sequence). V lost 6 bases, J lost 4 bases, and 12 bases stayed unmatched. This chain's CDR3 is CSALDGGQASDTQYF. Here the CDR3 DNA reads TGCAGTGCACTAGATGGGGGACAGGCTTCAGATACGCAGTATTTT.

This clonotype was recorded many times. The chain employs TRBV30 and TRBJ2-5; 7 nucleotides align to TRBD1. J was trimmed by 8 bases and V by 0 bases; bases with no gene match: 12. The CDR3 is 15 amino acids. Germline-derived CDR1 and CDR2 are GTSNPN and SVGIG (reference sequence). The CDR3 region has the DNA TGTGCCTGGAGTGTACTGGGGACAGAAGGAACTACCCAGTACTTC. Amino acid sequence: CAWSVLGTEGTTQYF.

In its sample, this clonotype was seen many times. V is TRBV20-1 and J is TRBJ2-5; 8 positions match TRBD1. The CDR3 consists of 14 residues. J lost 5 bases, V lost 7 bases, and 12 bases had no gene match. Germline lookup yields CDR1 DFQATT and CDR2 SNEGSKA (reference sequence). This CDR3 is CSVFTRTGTETQYF. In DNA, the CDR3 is TGCAGTGTTTTCACTCGGACAGGGACGGAGACCCAGTACTTC.

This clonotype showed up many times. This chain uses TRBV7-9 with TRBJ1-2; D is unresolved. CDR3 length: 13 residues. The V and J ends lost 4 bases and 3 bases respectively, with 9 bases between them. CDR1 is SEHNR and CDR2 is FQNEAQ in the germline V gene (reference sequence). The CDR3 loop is CASSSPSDYGYTF. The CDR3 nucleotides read TGTGCCAGCAGCTCCCCGTCCGACTATGGCTACACCTTC.

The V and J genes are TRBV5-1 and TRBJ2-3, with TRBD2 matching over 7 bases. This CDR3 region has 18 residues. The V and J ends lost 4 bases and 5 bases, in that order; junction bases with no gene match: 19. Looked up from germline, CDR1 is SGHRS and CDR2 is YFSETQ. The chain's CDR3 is CASSARVGSPGLGDTQYF. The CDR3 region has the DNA TGCGCCAGCAGCGCCCGGGTGGGGTCTCCTGGACTAGGAGATACGCAGTATTTT.

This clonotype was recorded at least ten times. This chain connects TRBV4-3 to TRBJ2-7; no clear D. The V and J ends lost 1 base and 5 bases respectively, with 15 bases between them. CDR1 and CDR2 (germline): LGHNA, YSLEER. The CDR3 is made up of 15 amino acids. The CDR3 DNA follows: TGCGCCAGCAGCCAAGGCTACGTCGGAGTGGACGAGCAGTACTTC. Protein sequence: CASSQGYVGVDEQYF.

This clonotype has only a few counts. DNA of the CDR3: TGTGCCAGCAGCTTTAGGCAGGGACATGGCTACACCTTC. Residues: CASSFRQGHGYTF. This rearrangement joins TRBV7-3 to TRBJ1-2, with a possible D match to TRBD1 (5 bases). The CDR3 runs to 13 residues. The V end lost 3 bases, the J end lost 6 bases, and 11 bases lay between the germline ends. CDR1 is SGHTA and CDR2 is FQGTGA in the germline V gene. The entire variable domain, with the rest obtained from reference TRBV7-3 and TRBJ1-2, is as follows: GAGVSQTPSNKVTEKGKYVELRCDPISGHTALYWYRQSLGQGPEFLIYFQGTGAADDSGLPNDRFFAVRPEGSVSTLKIQRTERGDSAVYLCASSFRQGHGYTFGSGTRLTVV.

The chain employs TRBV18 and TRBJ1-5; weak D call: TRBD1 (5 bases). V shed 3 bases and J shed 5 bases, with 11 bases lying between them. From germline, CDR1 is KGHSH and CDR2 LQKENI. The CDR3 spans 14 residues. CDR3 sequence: CASSPTRGDQPQHF. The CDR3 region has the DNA TGTGCCAGCTCACCTACCCGGGGCGATCAGCCCCAGCATTTT.

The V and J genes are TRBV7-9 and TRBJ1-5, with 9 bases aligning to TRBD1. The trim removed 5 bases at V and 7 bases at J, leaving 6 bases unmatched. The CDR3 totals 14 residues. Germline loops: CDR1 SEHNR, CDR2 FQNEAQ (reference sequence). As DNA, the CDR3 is TGTGCCAGCAGCCTACAGGGGGCCCGGCAGCCCCAGCATTTT. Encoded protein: CASSLQGARQPQHF.

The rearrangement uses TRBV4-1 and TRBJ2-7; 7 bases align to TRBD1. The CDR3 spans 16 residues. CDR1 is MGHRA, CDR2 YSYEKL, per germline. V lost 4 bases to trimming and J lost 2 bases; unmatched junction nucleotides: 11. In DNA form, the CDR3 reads TGCGCCAGCAGCCCATATCCGGGACAGACACCCTACGAGCAGTACTTC. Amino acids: CASSPYPGQTPYEQYF.

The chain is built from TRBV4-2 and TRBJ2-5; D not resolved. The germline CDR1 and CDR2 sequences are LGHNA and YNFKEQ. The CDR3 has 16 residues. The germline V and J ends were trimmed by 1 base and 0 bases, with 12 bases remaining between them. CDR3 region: CASSQADGGDQETQYF. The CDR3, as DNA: TGTGCCAGCAGCCAAGCGGACGGTGGGGACCAAGAGACCCAGTACTTC.

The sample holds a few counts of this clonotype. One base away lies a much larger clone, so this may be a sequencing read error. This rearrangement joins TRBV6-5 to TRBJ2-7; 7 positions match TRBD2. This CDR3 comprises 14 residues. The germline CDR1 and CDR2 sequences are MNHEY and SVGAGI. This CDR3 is CASSSRGDSYEQDF. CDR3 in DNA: TGTGCCAGCAGTTCTCGGGGGGATTCGTACGAGCAGGACTTC.

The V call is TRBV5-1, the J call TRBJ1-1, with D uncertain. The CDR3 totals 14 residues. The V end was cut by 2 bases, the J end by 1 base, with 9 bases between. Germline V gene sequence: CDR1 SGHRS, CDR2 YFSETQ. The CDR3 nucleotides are TGCGCCAGCAGCTTAATCTCCGGGAACACTGAAGCTTTCTTT. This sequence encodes CASSLISGNTEAFF.

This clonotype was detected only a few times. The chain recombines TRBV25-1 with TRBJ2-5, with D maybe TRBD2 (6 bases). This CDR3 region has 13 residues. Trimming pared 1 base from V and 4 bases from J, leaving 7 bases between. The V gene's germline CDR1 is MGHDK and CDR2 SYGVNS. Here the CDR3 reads CASSELGGETQYF. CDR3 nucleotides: TGTGCCAGCAGTGAATTGGGGGGAGAGACCCAGTACTTC.

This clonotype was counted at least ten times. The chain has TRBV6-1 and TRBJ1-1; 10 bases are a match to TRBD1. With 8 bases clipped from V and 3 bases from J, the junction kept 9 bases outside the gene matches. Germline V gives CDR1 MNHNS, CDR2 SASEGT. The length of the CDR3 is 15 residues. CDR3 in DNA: TGTGCCAGCCTTGACAGGGGGCTCGGAGACACTGAAGCTTTCTTT. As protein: CASLDRGLGDTEAFF.

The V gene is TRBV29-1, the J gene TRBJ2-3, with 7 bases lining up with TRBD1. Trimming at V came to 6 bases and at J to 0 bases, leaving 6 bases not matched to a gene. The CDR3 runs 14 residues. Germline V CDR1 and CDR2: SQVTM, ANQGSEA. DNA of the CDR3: TGCAGCGTAGAGGACAGGACTAGCACAGATACGCAGTATTTT. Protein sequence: CSVEDRTSTDTQYF.

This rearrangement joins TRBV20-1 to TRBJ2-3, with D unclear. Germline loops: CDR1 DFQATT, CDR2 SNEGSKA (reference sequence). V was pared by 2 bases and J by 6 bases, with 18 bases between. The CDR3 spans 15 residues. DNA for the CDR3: TGCAGTGCTAGACCCCCGGTCGTGAGCTCGGATACGCAGTATTTT. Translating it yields CSARPPVVSSDTQYF.

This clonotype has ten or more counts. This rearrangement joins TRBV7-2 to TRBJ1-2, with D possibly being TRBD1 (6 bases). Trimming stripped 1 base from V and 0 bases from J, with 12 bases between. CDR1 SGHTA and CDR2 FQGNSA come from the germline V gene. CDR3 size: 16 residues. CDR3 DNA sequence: TGTGCCAGCAGCTTAGGGGTTGACAGGACTAACTATGGCTACACCTTC. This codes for CASSLGVDRTNYGYTF.

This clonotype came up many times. This CDR3 is CSAGGRGRYGYTF. DNA for the CDR3: TGCAGTGCGGGGGGGAGAGGGAGGTATGGCTACACCTTC. The J gene is TRBJ1-2, the V gene TRBV20-1, with D tentatively TRBD1 (5 bases). The CDR3 sequence is 13 residues long. Per germline, CDR1 DFQATT and CDR2 SNEGSKA (reference sequence). The V end was cut by 6 bases, the J end by 5 bases, with 16 bases between.

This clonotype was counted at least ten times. CDR3: CASTLVLGATGELFF. In nucleotides, the CDR3 is TGTGCCAGCACCCTAGTCTTGGGGGCGACCGGGGAGCTGTTTTTT. The J gene is TRBJ2-2, the V gene TRBV2; TRBD1 might be the D (6 bases). The CDR3 totals 15 residues. V lost 7 bases, J lost 5 bases, and 17 bases lay in between. CDR1 is SNHLY, CDR2 FYNNEI, per germline.